Following are 32 T cell receptor beta chains from one sample sequenced in a study of regulatory T cells in long-lasting Graves disease. The time point was: newly diagnosed GD, antithyroid drugs for less than 3 months. PBMC-derived RNA was used for the TCR library. Arm-PCR with iRepertoire HTBI primers amplified the CDR3 regions for these TCR beta libraries. TCRdb passed the multiplex PCR reads through MiXCR, listing each CDR3 protein once. The sample contains about 440,000 distinct CDR3 sequences, approximately 16% of which appear only once. These data were also filed under a second study, of T cells in Graves' hyperthyroidism and ophthalmopathy.

The material sequenced was peripheral blood mononuclear cells (PBMCs), taken at new diagnosis, from a patient treated with antithyroid drugs. The source of these receptors is a woman in her 30s with Graves disease.

Ten or more counts support this clonotype. The CDR3 protein is CASSAGTSGRTTLYEQYF. The DNA for the CDR3 is TGTGCCAGCAGCGCCGGGACTAGCGGGAGAACGACCCTCTACGAGCAGTACTTC. This rearrangement joins TRBV9 to TRBJ2-7; 14 bases fit TRBD2. Germline CDR1 SGDLS, CDR2 YYNGEE. The CDR3 consists of 18 residues. With V trimmed by 3 bases and J by 3 bases, 11 bases remained unmatched.

The chain combines TRBV4-1 with TRBJ2-7; D gene uncertain. This CDR3 is built from 15 residues. In germline, CDR1 is MGHRA, CDR2 YSYEKL. Trimming removed 3 bases from V and 0 bases from J, with 12 bases in between. As DNA, the CDR3 is TGCGCCAGCAGCCATAGGAGTACGGGCTCCTACGAGCAGTACTTC. This translates into CASSHRSTGSYEQYF.

V is TRBV4-3 and J is TRBJ2-1, with TRBD2 identical over 9 bases. Germline V gene data show CDR1 as LGHNA and CDR2 as YSLEER. J was trimmed by 7 bases and V by 0 bases; bases with no gene match: 4. There are 15 residues in the CDR3. The CDR3 is CASSQDRAGGNEQFF. The CDR3 nucleotides are TGCGCCAGCAGCCAAGATCGAGCGGGAGGAAATGAGCAGTTCTTC.

In this sample, this clonotype turned up a few times. This sequence joins TRBV29-1 and TRBJ2-5; 8 bases agree with TRBD1. CDR1 and CDR2 from the germline V gene are SQVTM and ANQGSEA. This CDR3 spans 19 amino acids. J lost 5 bases, V lost 0 bases, and 20 bases had no gene match. The CDR3 DNA is TGCAGCGTTGAAGATAGGAAAGGGCGACAGGGGACGCCAGGGGAGACCCAGTACTTC. This gives the protein CSVEDRKGRQGTPGETQYF.

V is TRBV11-2 and J is TRBJ1-2; no clear D. The V and J ends lost 5 bases and 3 bases respectively, with 10 bases between them. CDR3 length: 13 amino acids. Germline-derived CDR1 and CDR2 are SGHAT and FQNNGV. CDR3 region: CASSHVPDYGYTF. CDR3 bases: TGTGCCAGCAGCCACGTGCCTGACTATGGCTACACCTTC.

This clonotype was detected many times. V usage is TRBV28 and J usage is TRBJ2-2; D unclear. CDR1 and CDR2 from the germline V gene are MDHEN and SYDVKM. The CDR3 consists of 16 residues. Trimming took 3 bases from V and 2 from J, leaving 13 bases between them. The chain's CDR3 is CASSFKYSQNTGELFF. CDR3 coding DNA: TGTGCCAGCAGTTTTAAGTACAGCCAAAACACCGGGGAGCTGTTTTTT.

This clonotype was seen at least ten times. This chain uses TRBV28 with TRBJ1-3; D gene ambiguous. Per the germline V gene, CDR1 is MDHEN and CDR2 is SYDVKM. Trimming shortened V by 5 bases and J by 10 bases, and 15 bases separated the two germline ends. This CDR3 is built from 13 residues. CDR3 bases: TGTGCCAGCAGTCTCCGACAACAAGGGACCATATATTTT. Protein sequence: CASSLRQQGTIYF. The complete variable domain, with remaining parts taken from reference TRBV28 and TRBJ1-3, reads DVKVTQSSRYLVKRTGEKVFLECVQDMDHENMFWYRQDPGLGLRLIYFSYDVKMKEKGDIPEGYSVSREKKERFSLILESASTNQTSMYLCASSLRQQGTIYFGEGSWLTVV.

This clonotype has a count of ten or more. The J gene is TRBJ2-5, the V gene TRBV12-3 or TRBV12-4, with D uncertain. Trimming took off 5 bases at V and 0 bases at J, with 4 bases between the two ends. This CDR3 is built from 12 residues. The CDR3 region is CASSGYQETQYF. The CDR3 DNA is TGTGCCAGCAGTGGGTACCAAGAGACCCAGTACTTC.

For this clonotype: No conserved phenylalanine or tryptophan is present at the end of the CDR3, so a read error is the likely explanation. The chain carries TRBV7-3 and TRBJ2-1; possibly TRBD2 for D (6 bases). The V end lost 0 bases, the J end lost 8 bases, and 11 bases lay between the germline ends. This CDR3 has 14 amino acids. Germline loops: CDR1 SGHTA, CDR2 FQGTGA. CDR3 nucleotide sequence: TGTGCCAGCAGCTTAACGAGTGCTAGCGATGAGCAGTTCTCC. Protein: CASSLTSASDEQFS.

This chain uses TRBV7-9 with TRBJ1-2; D call uncertain. There are 12 residues in the CDR3. Looked up from germline, CDR1 is SEHNR and CDR2 is FQNEAQ (reference sequence). V lost 3 bases to trimming and J lost 6 bases, with 8 bases between them. The CDR3 DNA is TGTGCCAGCAGCTTCGTGGGAGATGGCTACACCTTC. It translates to CASSFVGDGYTF.

The rearrangement links TRBV2 to TRBJ2-7; D may be TRBD2 (6 bases). Trimming took off 6 bases at V and 0 bases at J, with 15 bases between the two ends. CDR1 is SNHLY and CDR2 is FYNNEI in the germline V gene. The CDR3 is 15 residues long. The CDR3 is CASSVYGGYSYEQYF. The DNA of the CDR3 is TGTGCCAGCAGCGTCTATGGGGGGTACTCCTACGAGCAGTACTTC.

This clonotype was counted between two and nine times. V is TRBV11-2 and J is TRBJ2-7; no definite D call. CDR1 and CDR2 (germline): SGHAT, FQNNGV. CDR3 length: 14 amino acids. V dropped 2 bases and J dropped 4 bases, with 12 bases sitting between them. The CDR3 sequence is CASSLLAIKYEQYF. For the CDR3, the DNA is TGTGCCAGCAGCTTATTGGCGATAAAATACGAGCAGTACTTC.

The J gene is TRBJ1-6, the V gene TRBV6-5; no firm D call. The CDR3 runs to 16 residues. V was cut by 0 bases and J by 1 base, with 7 bases left in between. Looked up from germline, CDR1 is MNHEY and CDR2 is SVGAGI. The CDR3 loop reads CASSYSSGSYNSPLHF. The CDR3 coding sequence is TGTGCCAGCAGTTACTCGAGTGGGTCCTATAATTCACCCCTCCACTTT.

This clonotype was detected only a few times. V is TRBV7-9 and J is TRBJ1-2; weak D call: TRBD1 (5 bases). The germline gives CDR1 SEHNR, CDR2 FQNEAQ (reference sequence). This CDR3 spans 16 amino acids. The V end was cut by 1 base, the J end by 3 bases, with 15 bases between. The CDR3 DNA reads TGTGCCAGCAGCTTAGTTGATGGCAGGGTGGACTATGGCTACACCTTC. Protein: CASSLVDGRVDYGYTF.

The V call is TRBV2, the J call TRBJ2-1, with TRBD2 matching over 15 bases. V shed 4 bases, J shed 5 bases, and the junction held 6 bases outside the gene matches. The CDR3 spans 17 residues. From germline, CDR1 is SNHLY and CDR2 FYNNEI. The CDR3, as DNA: TGTGCCAGCAGTGGGACTAGCGGGAGGGTCTTAGACAATGAGCAGTTCTTC. Amino acids: CASSGTSGRVLDNEQFF.

V usage is TRBV9 and J usage is TRBJ1-2; D is ambiguous. The CDR3 is 13 amino acids. V was cut by 4 bases and J by 7 bases, with 14 bases left in between. Germline lookup yields CDR1 SGDLS and CDR2 YYNGEE. The CDR3 DNA reads TGTGCCAGCAGCCCCCACGGGTCCTCTGGCTACACCTTC. Translating it yields CASSPHGSSGYTF.

This clonotype was picked up many times. The chain is built from TRBV18 and TRBJ2-7; tentatively, D is TRBD2 (5 bases). The CDR3 spans 14 residues. CDR1 and CDR2 from the germline V gene are KGHSH and LQKENI. V lost 9 bases and J 0 bases, leaving 15 bases between the germline ends. Written as DNA, the CDR3 is TGTGCCAGTTCGCCTTACCGGGACTCCTACGAGCAGTACTTC. Its translation is CASSPYRDSYEQYF.

About this clonotype itself: This clone may be a read error of a much larger clone one base away. J is TRBJ2-7 and V is TRBV11-2; D is undetermined. This CDR3 is built from 13 residues. Germline CDR1 SGHAT, CDR2 FQNNGV. Trimming stripped 5 bases from V and 3 bases from J, with 11 bases between. The CDR3 region is CASSTGSRYEQYF. For the CDR3, the DNA is TGTGCCAGCAGCACCGGGTCCCGCTACGAGCAGTACTTC.

The rearrangement links TRBV7-9 to TRBJ1-1; the D is unclear. Between the trimmed V and J ends, which lost 10 bases and 3 bases, there was a span of 3 bases. The length of the CDR3 is 9 residues. CDR1 and CDR2 (germline): SEHNR, FQNEAQ (reference sequence). In nucleotides, the CDR3 is TGTGCCATCGACACTGAAGCTTTCTTT. Residues: CAIDTEAFF.

In its sample, this clonotype was seen many times. The rearrangement links TRBV3-1 to TRBJ1-2; 9 bases are a match to TRBD1. With V trimmed by 4 bases and J by 6 bases, 6 bases remained unmatched. Germline V gene data show CDR1 as LGHDT and CDR2 as YNNKEL (reference sequence). This CDR3 is 14 amino acids long. As DNA, the CDR3 is TGTGCCAGCAGCCTCACAGGGGGCTCGGATGGCTACACCTTC. This gives the protein CASSLTGGSDGYTF.

The rearrangement links TRBV10-3 to TRBJ1-2; D not certain. Germline V gene lookup returns CDR1 ENHRY and CDR2 SYGVKD. V lost 7 bases, J lost 2 bases, and 17 bases lay in between. This CDR3 comprises 15 residues. CDR3 sequence (DNA): TGTGCCATCACGGCAAAACGAGGAGGAAACTATGGCTACACCTTC. Translating it yields CAITAKRGGNYGYTF.

This clonotype was picked up many times. This sequence joins TRBV11-2 and TRBJ2-2; TRBD2 matches at 9 bases. V was clipped by 6 bases and J by 2 bases; unmatched bases: 4. The germline CDR1 and CDR2 sequences are SGHAT and FQNNGV. This CDR3 comprises 15 residues. The CDR3 region is CASRETSGNTGELFF. The CDR3 DNA reads TGTGCCAGCAGGGAGACTAGCGGAAACACCGGGGAGCTGTTTTTT.

Many counts were recorded for this clonotype. V gene TRBV7-6 combines with J gene TRBJ1-1; D call uncertain. The length of the CDR3 is 14 residues. Trimming left V 7 bases short and J 3 bases short, with 15 bases between. Per the germline V gene, CDR1 is SGHVS and CDR2 is FNYEAQ. The CDR3 sequence: CASNPGRGDTEAFF. Written as DNA, the CDR3 is TGTGCCAGCAACCCTGGCCGCGGGGACACTGAAGCTTTCTTT. Full variable domain (rest looked up from reference TRBV7-6 and TRBJ1-1): GAGVSQSPRYKVTKRGQDVALRCDPISGHVSLYWYRQALGQGPEFLTYFNYEAQQDKSGLPNDRFSAERPEGSISTLTIQRTEQRDSAMYRCASNPGRGDTEAFFGQGTRLTVV.

The rearrangement joins TRBV29-1 to TRBJ2-7, with D possibly TRBD1 on 6 matching bases. The germline gives CDR1 SQVTM, CDR2 ANQGSEA. Between the trimmed V and J ends, which lost 4 bases and 1 base, there was a span of 8 bases. This CDR3 is 12 amino acids long. In DNA, the CDR3 is TGCAGCGTTGGGACAGTTTCCTACGAGCAGTACTTC. This gives the protein CSVGTVSYEQYF.

The sample holds many counts of this clonotype. The rearrangement joins TRBV6-1 to TRBJ2-3, with TRBD1 matching 9 bases. CDR3 size: 15 residues. Germline V lookup: CDR1 MNHNS, CDR2 SASEGT. Germline trimming cut 6 bases from V and 6 bases from J; bases unmatched to any gene: 10. As DNA, the CDR3 is TGTGCCAGCAGGGATACGGACAGGGGAGCTGATACGCAGTATTTT. This translates into CASRDTDRGADTQYF.

This clonotype was seen a handful of times. The chain couples TRBV2 to TRBJ1-5; D gene ambiguous. This CDR3 contains 14 residues. V was pared by 7 bases and J by 0 bases, with 10 bases between. CDR1 is SNHLY and CDR2 is FYNNEI in the germline V gene. The CDR3 nucleotides read TGTGCCAGCAAACCGGACGGTAGCAATCAGCCCCAGCATTTT. The encoded protein is CASKPDGSNQPQHF.

The V gene is TRBV4-3, the J gene TRBJ2-3; 10 bases fit TRBD2. J lost 5 bases, V lost 5 bases, and 10 bases had no gene match. The germline gives CDR1 LGHNA, CDR2 YSLEER. The CDR3 runs to 16 residues. The CDR3 coding sequence is TGCGCCAGCAGCTCCCGGACTAGCGGTTTTGAAGATACGCAGTATTTT. Encoded protein: CASSSRTSGFEDTQYF.

This clonotype has ten or more counts. The gene calls are TRBV12-3 or TRBV12-4 and TRBJ2-1; TRBD2 agrees at 8 bases. V lost 7 bases and J lost 7; bases outside the gene matches: 15. The CDR3 totals 16 residues. The CDR3 DNA sequence: TGTGCCAGCACCTCCGCCGGGACTAGGGGGAGTAATGAGCAGTTCTTC. Its protein is CASTSAGTRGSNEQFF.

This clonotype was picked up many times. The V call is TRBV5-1, the J call TRBJ2-1, with a possible D match to TRBD1 (5 bases). Germline V lookup: CDR1 SGHRS, CDR2 YFSETQ. V shed 4 bases and J shed 0 bases, with 14 bases lying between them. The CDR3 sequence is 16 residues long. The CDR3 DNA follows: TGCGCCAGCAGCCCAGGGCTCGAGAGCTCCTACAATGAGCAGTTCTTC. The encoded protein is CASSPGLESSYNEQFF. Together with reference TRBV5-1 and TRBJ2-1, the CDR3 gives the full variable domain: KAGVTQTPRYLIKTRGQQVTLSCSPISGHRSVSWYQQTPGQGLQFLFEYFSETQRNKGNFPGRFSGRQFSNSRSEMNVSTLELGDSALYLCASSPGLESSYNEQFFGPGTRLTVL.

With respect to this clonotype: This likely reflects a read error, since a far larger clone is one base away. This sequence joins TRBV7-2 and TRBJ2-7; 9 bases are a match to TRBD1. The V segment lost 2 bases and the J segment 6 bases; nucleotides outside the gene matches: 11. The CDR3 length is 16 residues. Germline V gene lookup returns CDR1 SGHTA and CDR2 FQGNSA. CDR3 nucleotides: TGTGCCAGCAGCTTAAGGGGGACAGGGCCCTTTCGCGAGCAGTACTTC. This gives the protein CASSLRGTGPFREQYF.

This clonotype was counted a few times. V is TRBV18 and J is TRBJ1-1, with TRBD1 identical over 7 bases. The CDR3 is 15 amino acids. J gave up 1 base and V 2 bases, and 4 bases lay outside the gene matches. Germline V gene lookup returns CDR1 KGHSH and CDR2 LQKENI. CDR3 bases: TGTGCCAGCTCACCAGAGGGGGCGCGGAACACTGAAGCTTTCTTT. Amino acids: CASSPEGARNTEAFF. The complete variable domain, with remaining parts taken from reference TRBV18 and TRBJ1-1, reads NAGVMQNPRHLVRRRGQEARLRCSPMKGHSHVYWYRQLPEEGLKFMVYLQKENIIDESGMPKERFSAEFPKEGPSILRIQQVVRGDSAAYFCASSPEGARNTEAFFGQGTRLTVV.

This clonotype was observed a handful of times. The rearrangement uses TRBV7-9 and TRBJ2-1; D unclear. CDR1 is SEHNR and CDR2 is FQNEAQ in the germline V gene (reference sequence). Trimming cost V 1 base and J 6 bases, with 7 bases left between them. This CDR3 is 13 amino acids long. The CDR3 region has the DNA TGTGCCAGCAGCTTAGAGGAGTTCAATGAGCAGTTCTTC. Protein sequence: CASSLEEFNEQFF. Full variable domain (missing parts from reference TRBV7-9 and TRBJ2-1): DTGVSQNPRHKITKRGQNVTFRCDPISEHNRLYWYRQTLGQGPEFLTYFQNEAQLEKSRLLSDRFSAERPKGSFSTLEIQRTEQGDSAMYLCASSLEEFNEQFFGPGTRLTVL.